The next 5 T cell receptor beta chains were all read from a single sample in a study of CD8 T cells in ankylosing spondylitis. MiXCR was run by TCRdb on the 5' RACE reads, yielding one entry per CDR3 protein. The sample consists of over 100,000 distinct CDR3 sequences, 11% of them appearing once. Input material: blood, either unsorted or a sorted T cell fraction (not recorded which). These receptors all come from a female donor with ankylosing spondylitis or in good health (not recorded which).

This clonotype was recorded at least ten times. The rearrangement joins TRBV12-3 or TRBV12-4 to TRBJ2-1; D gene uncertain. CDR3 length equals 18 residues. The V gene lost 1 base and the J gene lost 4 bases, with 20 bases spanning the gap. The CDR3 DNA reads TGTGCCAGCAGTTTAGTGGTCGACTCCCAGATTTCGTACAATGAGCAGTTCTTC. Its translation: CASSLVVDSQISYNEQFF.

This clonotype came up many times. V gene TRBV20-1 combines with J gene TRBJ2-1, with D possibly matching TRBD1 (5 bases). CDR3 length: 14 residues. Germline CDR1 and CDR2: DFQATT and SNEGSKA (reference sequence). The ends were cut back, 0 bases at V and 8 bases at J, with 14 bases in the middle. The CDR3 loop is CSARDQGRGDEQFF. CDR3 nucleotide sequence: TGCAGTGCTAGAGATCAGGGTAGGGGCGATGAGCAGTTCTTC.

Comments on this clonotype: One base away lies a much larger clone, so this may be a sequencing read error. For the CDR3, the DNA is TGTGCCAGCAGCTCGGGACTACAAGAGACCCGGTACTTC. Translating it yields CASSSGLQETRYF. V gene TRBV11-2 combines with J gene TRBJ2-5; 7 bases fit TRBD2. The CDR3 loop spans 13 amino acids. Germline lookup yields CDR1 SGHAT and CDR2 FQNNGV. Using reference TRBV11-2 and TRBJ2-5 for the parts outside the CDR3, the full variable domain is EAGVAQSPRYKIIEKRQSVAFWCNPISGHATLYWYQQILGQGPKLLIQFQNNGVVDDSQLPKDRFSAERLKGVDSTLKIQPAKLEDSAVYLCASSSGLQETRYFGPGTRLLVL.

About this clonotype itself: With a much larger clone just one base away, this may be a read error. The chain combines TRBV19 with TRBJ1-5; D remains ambiguous. Trimming removed 5 bases at V and 9 bases at J, with 11 bases between. This CDR3 comprises 12 residues. CDR1 is LNHDA and CDR2 is SQIVND in the germline V gene (reference sequence). CDR3 in amino acids: CASSPSGRPQHF. CDR3 in DNA: TGTGCCAGTAGTCCAAGCGGTCGGCCCCAGCATTTT.

The sample holds many counts of this clonotype. The CDR3 sequence: CASSQRPIYNSPLHF. The CDR3, as DNA: TGTGCCAGCAGCCAGCGGCCTATTTATAATTCACCCCTCCACTTT. J is TRBJ1-6 and V is TRBV3-1; no clear D. The V and J ends lost 3 bases and 4 bases respectively, with 10 bases between them. The CDR3 runs to 15 residues. Germline lookup yields CDR1 LGHDT and CDR2 YNNKEL (reference sequence).